The 31 T cell receptor beta chains reported below all come from one sample, sequenced in a study of immune reconstitution after stem cell transplant in scleroderma. TCRdb reprocessed the RT-PCR reads with MiXCR, giving one entry per CDR3 protein. Here the sample spans about 2,100 distinct CDR3 sequences, roughly 8.6% being singletons. Collection took place before or after autologous hematopoietic stem cell transplantation (not recorded which). These receptors all come from a male donor with systemic sclerosis.

Relative to its sample, this clonotype is medium-sized. The chain is built from TRBV7-2 and TRBJ2-1, with D unresolved. V dropped 6 bases and J dropped 0 bases, with 12 bases sitting between them. CDR1 and CDR2 from the germline V gene are SGHTA and FQGNSA. The CDR3 contains 15 residues. CDR3 protein: CASRTYQSSYNEQFF. CDR3 bases: TGTGCCAGCAGGACCTACCAGAGCTCCTACAATGAGCAGTTCTTC.

By its share, this clonotype is medium-sized. This sequence joins TRBV20-1 and TRBJ2-1, with 8 bases identical to TRBD1. CDR1 is DFQATT, CDR2 SNEGSKA, per germline (reference sequence). J lost 2 bases, V lost 3 bases, and 9 bases had no gene match. The CDR3 spans 16 residues. This CDR3 is CSARVTGGITYNEQFF. CDR3 bases: TGCAGTGCTAGGGTCACAGGGGGAATAACCTACAATGAGCAGTTCTTC.

This clonotype is judged medium-sized (0.01 to 0.1%). The rearrangement links TRBV5-1 to TRBJ2-2, with TRBD1 identical over 9 bases. CDR1 and CDR2 from the germline V gene are SGHRS and YFSETQ. This CDR3 has 16 residues. V dropped 4 bases and J dropped 4; count of bases not matched to a gene: 8. CDR3 loop: CASSVDLQGATGELFF. CDR3 coding DNA: TGCGCCAGCAGCGTGGACTTACAGGGGGCCACCGGGGAGCTGTTTTTT.

This clonotype was recorded many times. The chain couples TRBV10-2 to TRBJ2-7; D call uncertain. Trimming removed 2 bases from V and 2 bases from J, with 7 bases in between. This CDR3 is built from 13 residues. Per germline, CDR1 WSHSY and CDR2 SAAADI. The CDR3 spells CASSEQRTYEQYF. The CDR3 nucleotides are TGCGCCAGCAGTGAGCAAAGAACCTACGAGCAGTACTTC.

Within the sample, this clonotype is medium-sized. This chain links TRBV5-1 with TRBJ2-1; D is uncertain. The CDR3 contains 13 residues. Germline loops: CDR1 SGHRS, CDR2 YFSETQ. V was shortened by 5 bases and J by 4 bases, with 10 bases between the two germline ends. The CDR3, as DNA: TGCGCCAGCAGAGGTGTGGTATACAATGAGCAGTTCTTC. It codes for CASRGVVYNEQFF.

This clonotype is classed as medium-sized (0.01 to 0.1%). This sequence joins TRBV6-6 and TRBJ2-5; weak D call: TRBD2 (6 bases). Germline CDR1 reads MNHNY; CDR2 reads SVGAGI (reference sequence). This CDR3 spans 15 amino acids. With 0 bases removed from V and 8 bases from J, the gap between germline ends came to 16 bases. The CDR3 DNA follows: TGTGCCAGCAGTTACTCGACTCGCGGGGCAGGAACCCAGTACTTC. Its protein is CASSYSTRGAGTQYF.

Note on this clonotype: It may be a read error: a sequence one base away is much more abundant. The chain has TRBV28 and TRBJ2-7, with D tentatively TRBD2 (5 bases). This CDR3 region has 13 residues. Germline lookup yields CDR1 MDHEN and CDR2 SYDVKM. V lost 3 bases and J 5 bases, leaving 11 bases between the germline ends. The CDR3 loop reads CASSFSEGDEQYF. CDR3 bases: TGTGCCAGCAGTTTCAGTGAGGGAGACGAGCAGTACTTC.

This clonotype was detected a few times. The chain carries TRBV27 and TRBJ2-5; D remains ambiguous. V lost 2 bases to trimming and J lost 7 bases, with 17 bases between them. The CDR3 consists of 15 residues. From germline, CDR1 is MNHEY and CDR2 SMNVEV (reference sequence). The chain's CDR3 is CASSLTEGALGTQYF. CDR3 nucleotides: TGTGCCAGCAGTTTAACTGAAGGTGCCTTGGGGACCCAGTACTTC.

This clonotype is termed medium-sized (0.01 to 0.1%). The chain combines TRBV12-3 or TRBV12-4 with TRBJ2-3, with unresolved D. Trimming took 0 bases from V and 5 from J, leaving 0 bases between them. The CDR3 extends over 11 amino acids. CDR3 amino acids: CASSLADTQYF. The CDR3 DNA follows: TGTGCCAGCAGTTTAGCAGATACGCAGTATTTT.

This clonotype was detected a few times. This sequence joins TRBV12-3 or TRBV12-4 and TRBJ2-5; 7 positions agree with TRBD2. The ends lost 0 bases at V and 4 bases at J; junction bases unmatched: 11. This CDR3 is 17 amino acids long. The CDR3 DNA is TGTGCCAGCAGTTTAGCGGCGAGGGCTAGCGGCCCAGAGACCCAGTACTTC. It specifies CASSLAARASGPETQYF.

Of note for this clonotype: The junction shows a germline mismatch at one end, possibly a read error. The chain carries TRBV10-3 and TRBJ1-1, with a tentative D call TRBD1 (6 bases). Germline-derived CDR1 and CDR2 are ENHRY and SYGVKD. The CDR3 loop spans 15 amino acids. The CDR3 DNA sequence: TGTGCCACCAGTGTCCAGGGACCGCAGGAAAGGGGGGCTTTCTTT. Its translation: CATSVQGPQERGAFF.

This clonotype qualifies as medium-sized (0.01 to 0.1%). J is TRBJ2-7 and V is TRBV20-1, with 7 bases identical to TRBD2. The germline V gene has CDR1 DFQATT and CDR2 SNEGSKA (reference sequence). The CDR3 sequence is 14 residues long. Trimming cost V 5 bases and J 2 bases; bases outside gene matches: 9. CDR3 in DNA: TGCAGTGCTGGAGTCGGGAGGTCCCCCTACGAGCAGTACTTC. Encoded protein: CSAGVGRSPYEQYF.

This clonotype is termed medium-sized. J is TRBJ2-1 and V is TRBV20-1; 7 nucleotides line up with TRBD2. V trimming: 4 bases; J trimming: 10 bases; junction bases outside the gene matches: 7. The CDR3 is 12 amino acids. CDR1 is DFQATT, CDR2 SNEGSKA, per germline (reference sequence). CDR3 sequence: CSAKVGGREQFF. The CDR3 DNA reads as TGCAGTGCTAAGGTGGGGGGGAGGGAGCAGTTCTTC.

This clonotype is medium-sized within its sample. This sequence joins TRBV12-3 or TRBV12-4 and TRBJ1-1, with TRBD1 identical over 9 bases. With V trimmed by 5 bases and J by 11 bases, 9 bases remained unmatched. CDR3 length equals 13 residues. The DNA of the CDR3 is TGTGCCAGCAGTGCAACAGGGGGCGTAGCGGCTTTCTTT. As protein: CASSATGGVAAFF.

This clonotype was detected only a few times. This chain uses TRBV11-1 with TRBJ2-1; 9 bases are a match to TRBD2. Trimming removed 4 bases from V and 2 bases from J; junction bases left unmatched: 6. In germline, CDR1 is SGHAT, CDR2 FQDESV (reference sequence). This CDR3 has 16 amino acids. The CDR3 DNA follows: TGTGCCAGCAGCTCACGACTAGCGGCCGCCTACAATGAGCAGTTCTTC. The encoded protein is CASSSRLAAAYNEQFF.

This clonotype is large by share. V usage is TRBV28 and J usage is TRBJ1-1; 9 nucleotides agree with TRBD1. Germline V gives CDR1 MDHEN, CDR2 SYDVKM. After removal of 4 bases from V and 3 bases from J, the junction contained 6 bases not matched to a gene. This CDR3 has 15 residues. The DNA of the CDR3 is TGTGCCAGCAGTTCGGCACAGGGGGCAGACACTGAAGCTTTCTTT. Protein product: CASSSAQGADTEAFF.

Judged by abundance, this clonotype is medium-sized. The J gene is TRBJ2-3, the V gene TRBV7-2, with a tentative D call TRBD1 (5 bases). V lost 6 bases to trimming and J lost 0 bases, with 10 bases between them. CDR1 is SGHTA, CDR2 FQGNSA, per germline. The CDR3 covers 14 residues. In nucleotides, the CDR3 is TGTGCCAGCAGTTATAGGGGCAGCACAGATACGCAGTATTTT. This gives the protein CASSYRGSTDTQYF.

This clonotype is medium-sized in the sample. J is TRBJ2-5 and V is TRBV3-1, with 13 bases lining up with TRBD2. The V gene end was trimmed by 5 bases and the J gene end by 5 bases; junction bases not matched to a gene: 2. The CDR3 covers 14 residues. Germline V gene data show CDR1 as LGHDT and CDR2 as YNNKEL (reference sequence). CDR3 sequence (DNA): TGTGCCAGCAGCGGACTAGCGGGAGCCGAGACCCAGTACTTC. It yields the protein CASSGLAGAETQYF.

This clonotype was seen at least ten times. The chain combines TRBV5-6 with TRBJ2-5, with 7 positions matching TRBD2. V gave up 1 base and J gave up 1 base; unmatched junction bases: 7. Germline V gene sequence: CDR1 SGHDT, CDR2 YYEEEE. The CDR3 consists of 16 residues. CDR3 nucleotides: TGTGCCAGCAGCTTGTCATCGGGGGGAGGCCAAGAGACCCAGTACTTC. This encodes CASSLSSGGGQETQYF.

This clonotype is judged large (0.1 to 1%). This chain joins TRBV5-4 and TRBJ1-6; D not certain. V was shortened by 4 bases and J by 9 bases, with 17 bases between the two germline ends. The V gene's germline CDR1 is SGHNT and CDR2 YYREEE (reference sequence). This CDR3 spans 15 amino acids. The CDR3 sequence is CASSLEKGLGSPLHF. CDR3 DNA sequence: TGTGCCAGCAGCCTGGAGAAGGGTTTAGGTTCACCCCTCCACTTT.

Judged by abundance, this clonotype is medium-sized. The gene calls are TRBV7-2 and TRBJ1-3; D is ambiguous. This CDR3 has 15 amino acids. V lost 1 base to trimming and J lost 0 bases, with 7 bases between them. CDR1 is SGHTA, CDR2 FQGNSA, per germline. The DNA of the CDR3 is TGTGCCAGCAGCTTAGAACCTTCCTCTGGAAACACCATATATTTT. It yields the protein CASSLEPSSGNTIYF.

The chain carries TRBV20-1 and TRBJ2-7; 9 nucleotides match TRBD2. V lost 4 bases, J lost 3 bases, and 10 bases stayed unmatched. The CDR3 consists of 15 residues. The germline V gene has CDR1 DFQATT and CDR2 SNEGSKA (reference sequence). As DNA, the CDR3 is TGCAGTGCTACCCGACTAGCGGAGGCAGACTACGAGCAGTACTTC. This sequence encodes CSATRLAEADYEQYF.

The chain has TRBV7-2 and TRBJ2-5; 8 positions match TRBD2. Germline lookup yields CDR1 SGHTA and CDR2 FQGNSA. The CDR3 has 15 residues. The J segment lost 2 bases and the V segment lost 1 base, leaving 3 bases of the junction unmatched. The chain's CDR3 is CASSLGTSIQETQYF. Written as DNA, the CDR3 is TGTGCCAGCAGCTTAGGGACTAGCATTCAAGAGACCCAGTACTTC.

This clonotype is termed large. The chain is built from TRBV6-2 or TRBV6-3 and TRBJ1-3, with D unclear. The V gene lost 2 bases and the J gene lost 8 bases, with 10 bases spanning the gap. This CDR3 spans 13 amino acids. Germline loops: CDR1 MNHEY, CDR2 SVGEGT. The CDR3 is CASSYRTHDTIYF. CDR3 sequence (DNA): TGTGCCAGCAGTTACCGGACTCATGACACCATATATTTT.

The CDR3 DNA reads TGTGCCAGCAGCCCCCAGGGACAGGGGGCCGAGCAGTACTTC. Translation gives CASSPQGQGAEQYF. This chain connects TRBV9 to TRBJ2-7; 12 bases fit TRBD1. The CDR3 runs 14 residues. With V trimmed by 4 bases and J by 6 bases, 5 bases remained unmatched. Germline CDR1 and CDR2: SGDLS and YYNGEE.

This clonotype counts as medium-sized (0.01 to 0.1%). This chain links TRBV5-1 with TRBJ1-1, with D possibly TRBD1 on 5 matching bases. Germline V gene sequence: CDR1 SGHRS, CDR2 YFSETQ. CDR3 length: 14 residues. The ends were cut back, 5 bases at V and 4 bases at J, with 15 bases in the middle. The CDR3 reads CASSPRGFGTEAFF. Written as DNA, the CDR3 is TGCGCCAGCAGTCCAAGGGGATTTGGCACTGAAGCTTTCTTT.

By its share, this clonotype is large. This chain links TRBV2 with TRBJ1-1, with no clear D. The germline V gene encodes CDR1 SNHLY and CDR2 FYNNEI. The CDR3 sequence is 12 residues long. With 7 bases removed from V and 4 bases from J, the gap between germline ends came to 10 bases. The CDR3 region has the DNA TGTGCCAGCACCCCCCCGGGCACTGAAGCTTTCTTT. It specifies CASTPPGTEAFF.

This clonotype is judged medium-sized. The chain is built from TRBV29-1 and TRBJ1-1; D perhaps matches TRBD1 (5 bases). From germline, CDR1 is SQVTM and CDR2 ANQGSEA. This CDR3 is built from 12 residues. The V end lost 0 bases, the J end lost 11 bases, and 13 bases lay between the germline ends. This CDR3 reads CSVEDGGDGAFF. CDR3 DNA sequence: TGCAGCGTTGAAGACGGGGGGGATGGGGCTTTCTTT.

This clonotype is medium-sized within its sample. This chain joins TRBV5-1 and TRBJ2-1, with D perhaps assigned TRBD1 or TRBD2 (5 bases each). V was trimmed by 1 base and J by 7 bases, leaving 15 bases between them. The length of the CDR3 is 15 residues. Germline CDR1 and CDR2: SGHRS and YFSETQ. The CDR3 DNA reads as TGCGCCAGCAGCTTGAAGGCAGGGAGTATTAATGAGCAGTTCTTC. It encodes CASSLKAGSINEQFF.

By frequency in the sample, this clonotype is medium-sized. The CDR3 region has the DNA TGCAGTGCTCGGGGGACAGGGAGAAGAGAAAAACTGTTTTTT. This translates into CSARGTGRREKLFF. The chain links TRBV20-1 to TRBJ1-4, with 9 positions matching TRBD1. The CDR3 length is 14 residues. Germline V gene lookup returns CDR1 DFQATT and CDR2 SNEGSKA (reference sequence). V shed 5 bases and J 8 bases; nucleotides not matched to a gene: 9.

This clonotype counts as medium-sized (0.01 to 0.1%). V gene TRBV12-3 or TRBV12-4 combines with J gene TRBJ2-5, with D hard to call. The CDR3 extends over 13 amino acids. V lost 5 bases and J lost 4, with 11 bases in between. CDR3 sequence: CASSIPPRETQYF. CDR3 sequence (DNA): TGTGCCAGCAGTATCCCCCCGCGAGAGACCCAGTACTTC.